This T cell receptor (beta chain) was identified in a study of T cell responses to AZD1222 COVID-19 vaccine. The method was immunoSEQ multiplex PCR; TCRdb's version includes in-frame clones alone and lacks a portion of them. The repertoire holds some 140,000 clones, with about 92% as singletons. J gave up 2 bases and V 5 bases, and 6 bases lay outside the gene matches. There are 14 residues in the CDR3. Germline-derived CDR1 and CDR2 are SGHTA and FQGNSA. Note on this clone: Antigen unknown.

Findings and caveats of the study: Baseline seropositivity occurred in only a handful of AZD1222 recipients.

The input for sequencing was peripheral blood, taken on day 0 of AZD1222 vaccination. The rearrangement joins TRBV7-2 to TRBJ2-7; TRBD2 aligns across 7 bases. This sequence was found in an adult in good health. Here the CDR3 DNA reads TGTGCCAGCAGCCCCTTTGGGGGGGCCTACGAGCAGTACTTC. As protein: CASSPFGGAYEQYF. Together with reference TRBV7-2 and TRBJ2-7, the CDR3 gives the full variable domain: GAGVSQSPSNKVTEKGKDVELRCDPISGHTALYWYRQSLGQGLEFLIYFQGNSAPDKSGLPSDRFSAERTGGSVSTLTIQRTQQEDSAVYLCASSPFGGAYEQYFGPGTRLTVT.